This TCR beta chain was identified during a study of blood T cell repertoires in COVID-19. Looking at the study overall: Donors in the United States, Italy and Spain gave samples during acute or convalescent COVID-19. From T cells, B-cell-depleted T cells, or PBMCs came the material, which was cDNA or gDNA.

In the original workflow: By means of reference gene primer amplification, nucleated cell counts were estimated. Profiling relied on immunoSEQ multiplex PCR, and the TCRdb table lists in-frame clones only, not all of them. That table is the source of V, J and clone size, and D and trimming were worked out from the DNA. This repertoire shows about 110,000 clones, under 75% found once; its top ten account for roughly 7.5%. Trimming took off 3 bases at V and 4 bases at J, with 12 bases between the two ends. Looked up from germline, CDR1 is SGHTA and CDR2 is FQGNSA. This CDR3 has 14 residues. Sequences were obtained from peripheral blood. This rearrangement joins TRBV7-2 to TRBJ2-5; D perhaps matches TRBD1 (5 bases). The receptor was isolated from a woman aged 55 to 70 with acute or convalescent COVID-19. CDR3 in DNA: TGTGCCAGCAGCTTTCAGGGTTTAGGAGAGACCCAGTACTTC. Amino acids: CASSFQGLGETQYF.